One sample yielded the 31 T cell receptor beta chains listed below, sequenced in a study of control samples from healthy donors and cancer patients. Some clones are missing from TCRdb's copy, which holds only in-frame ones; the method was immunoSEQ multiplex PCR. The data show 150,000 to 200,000 clones, around 89% seen once. The sample comprised blood. These receptors all come from a woman in her forties or fifties in good health.

The rearrangement links TRBV7-2 to TRBJ2-5; D gene uncertain. The CDR3 is made up of 14 amino acids. Germline V CDR1 and CDR2: SGHTA, FQGNSA. V lost 1 base, J lost 4 bases, and 10 bases lay in between. The CDR3 bases are TGTGCCAGCAGCTTAGTACGTTTGGGAGAGACCCAGTACTTC. Its translation: CASSLVRLGETQYF.

The chain combines TRBV9 with TRBJ2-7, with D possibly being TRBD2 (7 bases). The CDR3 covers 14 residues. V lost 0 bases, J lost 5 bases, and 12 bases lay in between. Germline CDR1 SGDLS, CDR2 YYNGEE. For the CDR3, the DNA is TGTGCCAGCAGCGTAGGAGGGGGAGGGCACGAGCAGTACTTC. Its translation is CASSVGGGGHEQYF. The full variable domain, with the rest looked up from reference TRBV9 and TRBJ2-7, is DSGVTQTPKHLITATGQRVTLRCSPRSGDLSVYWYQQSLDQGLQFLIQYYNGEERAKGNILERFSAQQFPDLHSELNLSSLELGDSALYFCASSVGGGGHEQYFGPGTRLTVT.

V is TRBV7-3 and J is TRBJ2-3; no firm D call. The ends were cut back, 4 bases at V and 1 base at J, with 6 bases in the middle. In germline, CDR1 is SGHTA, CDR2 FQGTGA. This CDR3 has 13 amino acids. The CDR3 reads CASSYKRTDTQYF. The CDR3 DNA is TGTGCCAGCAGCTACAAACGCACAGATACGCAGTATTTT.

This sequence joins TRBV19 and TRBJ1-4, with a weak D call TRBD1 (5 bases). The CDR3 runs 15 residues. The germline V gene encodes CDR1 LNHDA and CDR2 SQIVND (reference sequence). V lost 3 bases to trimming and J lost 8 bases, with 16 bases between them. CDR3 nucleotide sequence: TGTGCCAGTAGTATGGGCCAGGGCTTCGTCGAAAAACTGTTTTTT. Protein: CASSMGQGFVEKLFF.

Regarding this clone: Sequence at one end of the junction differs from germline and may be a read error. The J gene is TRBJ1-1, the V gene TRBV7-3, with D maybe TRBD1 (5 bases). CDR1 is SGHTA and CDR2 is FQGTGA in the germline V gene. The CDR3 has 13 amino acids. The CDR3 reads CAGSPHRDLLAFF. The DNA for the CDR3 is TGTGCCGGCAGCCCGCACCGGGACCTGTTGGCTTTCTTT.

As for this clone: The germline gene is not matched at one end of the junction; a read error may be the cause. The J gene is TRBJ2-4, the V gene TRBV20-1; 7 positions match TRBD2. Germline CDR1 DFQATT, CDR2 SNEGSKA (reference sequence). This CDR3 has 13 residues. CDR3 sequence: CSASGRAINIQYF. The CDR3 DNA is TGCAGTGCTAGTGGGAGGGCCATAAACATTCAGTACTTC.

The V and J genes are TRBV19 and TRBJ1-5; TRBD1 matches 7 bases. V trimming: 5 bases; J trimming: 0 bases; junction bases outside the gene matches: 7. Looked up from germline, CDR1 is LNHDA and CDR2 is SQIVND (reference sequence). There are 16 residues in the CDR3. Here the CDR3 DNA reads TGTGCCAGTAGTCCCCGACAGGGCCATAGCAATCAGCCCCAGCATTTT. It encodes CASSPRQGHSNQPQHF.

A single count supports this clone. The chain recombines TRBV14 with TRBJ1-1, with TRBD1 matching 7 bases. Trimming cost V 4 bases and J 0 bases; bases outside gene matches: 8. CDR1 is SGHDN, CDR2 FVKESK, per germline. The CDR3 length is 16 residues. CDR3 bases: TGTGCCAGCAGCCTCGCGGGACAGCCGGTGAACACTGAAGCTTTCTTT. It specifies CASSLAGQPVNTEAFF.

This clone was seen just once. This chain uses TRBV5-1 with TRBJ2-3; 14 bases line up with TRBD2. CDR1 is SGHRS, CDR2 YFSETQ, per germline. The CDR3 has 20 residues. J was trimmed by 3 bases and V by 4 bases; bases with no gene match: 16. This CDR3 reads CASSPFPGTSGGKSTDTQYF. CDR3 coding DNA: TGCGCCAGCAGCCCCTTCCCCGGGACTAGCGGGGGTAAGTCGACAGATACGCAGTATTTT.

This clone was counted a single time. CDR3 protein: CSVERRNYGYTF. DNA of the CDR3: TGCAGCGTTGAACGACGGAACTATGGCTACACCTTC. The chain couples TRBV29-1 to TRBJ1-2; no definite D call. V was shortened by 2 bases and J by 2 bases, with 6 bases between the two germline ends. This CDR3 contains 12 residues. Germline loops: CDR1 SQVTM, CDR2 ANQGSEA.

V gene TRBV18 combines with J gene TRBJ2-2, with D maybe TRBD2 (5 bases). The V end was cut by 8 bases, the J end by 4 bases, with 11 bases between. From germline, CDR1 is KGHSH and CDR2 LQKENI. The CDR3 is 13 amino acids. The CDR3 protein is CASAEAGTGELFF. The DNA for the CDR3 is TGTGCCAGCGCGGAGGCGGGCACCGGGGAGCTGTTTTTT.

This rearrangement joins TRBV28 to TRBJ2-5; D is possibly TRBD1 (6 bases). Trimming cost V 6 bases and J 1 base, with 12 bases left between them. Germline CDR1 MDHEN, CDR2 SYDVKM. CDR3 length: 14 amino acids. The CDR3 DNA reads as TGTGCCAGCAGCCCCTCAGGGGCCCAAGAGACCCAGTACTTC. It specifies CASSPSGAQETQYF.

The chain combines TRBV27 with TRBJ2-3, with TRBD2 matching over 7 bases. Unmatched junction bases numbered 14, after V lost 10 bases and J lost 4 bases. Germline CDR1 MNHEY, CDR2 SMNVEV (reference sequence). The CDR3 consists of 15 residues. The CDR3 reads CAIRGSVRGSDTQYF. DNA for the CDR3: TGTGCCATCCGCGGGAGCGTACGAGGGTCAGATACGCAGTATTTT.

This sequence joins TRBV6-4 and TRBJ1-1; 9 bases are a match to TRBD1. This CDR3 comprises 16 residues. Germline CDR1 and CDR2: MRHNA and SNTAGT. The junction had 11 bases not matched to a gene; V was cut back by 5 bases and J by 4 bases. The CDR3: CASSRQGGIIGTEAFF. The DNA for the CDR3 is TGTGCCAGCAGTAGACAGGGGGGTATTATCGGCACTGAAGCTTTCTTT.

The genes are TRBV5-1 and TRBJ1-3, with D unresolved. Trimming left V 0 bases short and J 0 bases short, with 7 bases between. CDR1 SGHRS and CDR2 YFSETQ come from the germline V gene. The CDR3 runs 15 residues. DNA of the CDR3: TGCGCCAGCAGCTTGGATACGTCCTCTGGAAACACCATATATTTT. Residues: CASSLDTSSGNTIYF.

The rearrangement joins TRBV6-5 to TRBJ1-6; 7 nucleotides line up with TRBD1. The CDR3 totals 14 residues. Looked up from germline, CDR1 is MNHEY and CDR2 is SVGAGI. V dropped 4 bases and J dropped 9; count of bases not matched to a gene: 6. The DNA for the CDR3 is TGTGCCAGCAGTTTAAACAGGGGTGGTTCACCCCTCCACTTT. Its protein product is CASSLNRGGSPLHF.

This clone was detected only once. The J gene is TRBJ2-1, the V gene TRBV5-4, with TRBD2 matching 9 bases. Germline trimming cut 1 base from V and 6 bases from J; bases unmatched to any gene: 8. The CDR3 is 16 amino acids. The V gene's germline CDR1 is SGHNT and CDR2 YYREEE (reference sequence). The CDR3 DNA reads TGTGCCAGCAGCTTGAACGTCGGGACTAGCTCCAATGAGCAGTTCTTC. It yields the protein CASSLNVGTSSNEQFF. The full variable domain, with the rest looked up from reference TRBV5-4 and TRBJ2-1, is ETGVTQSPTHLIKTRGQQVTLRCSSQSGHNTVSWYQQALGQGPQFIFQYYREEENGRGNFPPRFSGLQFPNYSSELNVNALELDDSALYLCASSLNVGTSSNEQFFGPGTRLTVL.

The chain is built from TRBV7-2 and TRBJ1-6, with TRBD1 as a possible D gene (5 bases). The CDR3 extends over 19 amino acids. V was trimmed by 2 bases and J by 0 bases, leaving 17 bases between them. Per the germline V gene, CDR1 is SGHTA and CDR2 is FQGNSA. CDR3 amino acids: CASSLTAGTVSSYNSPLHF. In DNA, the CDR3 is TGTGCCAGCAGCTTAACGGCAGGGACCGTCAGCTCCTATAATTCACCCCTCCACTTT.

The rearrangement joins TRBV4-3 to TRBJ2-7; D is unresolved. The V gene's germline CDR1 is LGHNA and CDR2 YSLEER. This CDR3 comprises 14 residues. Deletions cut 0 bases from V and 5 bases from J, with 11 bases between. The CDR3 DNA follows: TGCGCCAGCAGCCAAGATCTAGGGCTACACGAGCAGTACTTC. It translates to CASSQDLGLHEQYF.

The V and J genes are TRBV28 and TRBJ1-5; 9 bases map to TRBD1. Unmatched junction bases numbered 6, after V lost 2 bases and J lost 7 bases. Germline values: CDR1 MDHEN, CDR2 SYDVKM. This CDR3 spans 15 amino acids. CDR3 in amino acids: CASSLRGQGLQPQHF. The CDR3 bases are TGTGCCAGCAGTTTAAGAGGACAGGGGTTGCAGCCCCAGCATTTT.

V usage is TRBV24-1 and J usage is TRBJ1-2; unclear D gene. With 1 base removed from V and 4 bases from J, the gap between germline ends came to 9 bases. Per the germline V gene, CDR1 is KGHDR and CDR2 is SFDVKD. CDR3 length: 14 residues. DNA for the CDR3: TGTGCCACCAGTGATTTCCGGGTTTCCTATGGCTACACCTTC. This sequence encodes CATSDFRVSYGYTF.

This clone was recorded once. The CDR3 DNA reads as TGTGCCCCCAACCCCAGGGGCCGGCCTCGGAAACTGTTTTTT. Its translation: CAPNPRGRPRKLFF. This chain joins TRBV30 and TRBJ1-4; D perhaps matches TRBD1 (6 bases). V lost 8 bases and J lost 11, with 24 bases in between. Germline V gives CDR1 GTSNPN, CDR2 SVGIG (reference sequence). CDR3 length: 14 residues.

The genes are TRBV9 and TRBJ1-5; possibly TRBD1 for D (5 bases). V was shortened by 3 bases and J by 5 bases, with 12 bases between the two germline ends. The CDR3 totals 14 residues. Germline CDR1 and CDR2: SGDLS and YYNGEE. The CDR3 region is CASSGGDEYQPQHF. CDR3 in DNA: TGTGCCAGCAGCGGAGGGGATGAGTATCAGCCCCAGCATTTT.

In its sample, this clone was seen once. This chain connects TRBV19 to TRBJ1-2; a weak D match, TRBD1 (5 bases). Germline V gene lookup returns CDR1 LNHDA and CDR2 SQIVND (reference sequence). This CDR3 is 14 amino acids long. V was clipped by 6 bases and J by 4 bases, with 15 bases between them. The CDR3, as DNA: TGTGCCAGTAGCCCCGTTCAGGGCTCCTATGGCTACACCTTC. Its translation: CASSPVQGSYGYTF.

A single count supports this clone. The J gene is TRBJ2-1, the V gene TRBV15; D gene unclear. The V and J ends lost 0 bases and 4 bases respectively, with 10 bases between them. This CDR3 comprises 15 residues. In germline, CDR1 is LNHNV, CDR2 YYDKDF (reference sequence). CDR3 amino acids: CATSREAGTYNEQFF. In nucleotides, the CDR3 is TGTGCCACCAGCAGAGAGGCAGGAACATACAATGAGCAGTTCTTC.

This chain joins TRBV2 and TRBJ2-5; TRBD1 agrees at 8 bases. The CDR3 consists of 18 residues. Germline CDR1 is SNHLY and CDR2 is FYNNEI. V lost 3 bases, J lost 5 bases, and 17 bases stayed unmatched. CDR3 in amino acids: CASSEIHQWTGRRETQYF. CDR3 nucleotides: TGTGCCAGCAGTGAGATTCACCAGTGGACAGGGCGACGGGAGACCCAGTACTTC.

This chain links TRBV5-1 with TRBJ1-1; D is undetermined. Deletions cut 0 bases from V and 5 bases from J, with 8 bases between. Germline CDR1 reads SGHRS; CDR2 reads YFSETQ. The CDR3 totals 13 residues. CDR3 sequence (DNA): TGCGCCAGCAGCTTGGTGGGGTCTACTGAAGCTTTCTTT. It translates to CASSLVGSTEAFF.

The genes are TRBV6-1 and TRBJ2-7, with D unclear. The CDR3 has 14 residues. V was trimmed by 0 bases and J by 1 base, leaving 7 bases between them. Per germline, CDR1 MNHNS and CDR2 SASEGT. The CDR3 DNA follows: TGTGCCAGCAGTGAAGCTGGCCTATCCTACGAGCAGTACTTC. Amino acids: CASSEAGLSYEQYF.

The chain links TRBV4-3 to TRBJ1-3; 9 bases align to TRBD1. V lost 0 bases and J lost 0; bases outside the gene matches: 6. In germline, CDR1 is LGHNA, CDR2 YSLEER. The CDR3 is made up of 18 amino acids. For the CDR3, the DNA is TGCGCCAGCAGCCAAGATCTCGGGACAGGGATCTCTGGAAACACCATATATTTT. As protein: CASSQDLGTGISGNTIYF.

The chain is built from TRBV30 and TRBJ1-5, with TRBD1 matching 10 bases. The V and J ends lost 4 bases and 7 bases, in that order; junction bases with no gene match: 10. CDR3 length equals 15 residues. The V gene's germline CDR1 is GTSNPN and CDR2 SVGIG (reference sequence). CDR3 residues: CAWNRAGQGTQPQHF. The CDR3 nucleotides read TGTGCCTGGAACCGGGCGGGACAGGGGACACAGCCCCAGCATTTT.

The chain joins TRBV7-2 to TRBJ1-1; 8 bases agree with TRBD1. This CDR3 comprises 12 residues. The junction had 8 bases not matched to a gene; V was cut back by 6 bases and J by 11 bases. Germline V lookup: CDR1 SGHTA, CDR2 FQGNSA. CDR3 bases: TGTGCCAGCAGTTTGCGGACAGGGTCGGCTTTCTTT. Protein product: CASSLRTGSAFF. Together with reference TRBV7-2 and TRBJ1-1, the CDR3 gives the full variable domain: GAGVSQSPSNKVTEKGKDVELRCDPISGHTALYWYRQSLGQGLEFLIYFQGNSAPDKSGLPSDRFSAERTGGSVSTLTIQRTQQEDSAVYLCASSLRTGSAFFGQGTRLTVV.